This T cell receptor beta chain appears in the sequencing data of a study of cytomegalovirus exposure and HLA in healthy donors (dated by TCRdb to 2016 to 2017). Regarding the study in general: An earlier analysis of 550 to 700 of the donors reported 250 to 300 Gb of sequence data and 120 million or so unique TCR beta sequences from around 200 million T cells. The aim of the study was to test whether cataloging public T cell receptors could identify signatures of past pathogen exposure. Class I and class II HLA loci were covered by the typing at four-digit resolution. Besides the first cohort of around 700 subjects, a separate validation cohort made up of over 95 different subjects was used. High-throughput TCR immunosequencing, statistical association of individual TCRs with disease status, and machine learning were combined to predict cytomegalovirus infection status. To study patterns of TCR occurrence, a later analysis re-analyzed previously published TCR beta repertoires from 550 to 800 donors and added high-resolution HLA genotyping. A later genetic analysis took genome-wide SNP genotypes for about 65% of the 666 donors and used that subset as a discovery cohort. Donor age, sex, ethnicity and CMV serostatus were collected together with the repertoire data. Typing coverage differed by locus: A, B, C, DRB1 and DQB1 were typed in about 629-640 donors, DQA1 in around 500, DPA1 in around 610, and DPB1 in 472. Among a few hundred genotyped donors of the cohort, an average of 235,054 unique TCR beta nucleotide sequences were sequenced per donor, roughly 20% of them non-productive. Because of strong linkage in the cohort, five DR-DQ haplotypes were treated as single units for association and clustering. An earlier analysis of about 620 of the donors applied high-throughput TCR beta sequencing to assess whether each TCR beta V gene segment acted as functional or pseudogenic. Every discovery cohort repertoire had been produced on one sequencing platform. The later analysis used no new phenotypic data to find candidate immune exposures, relying instead on TCR beta sequences and their occurrence across donors. Of the 300 to 500 genotyped donors, over 80% were placed in the genetic ancestry cluster associated with self-reported Caucasian donors. About 330 gigabases of sequencing data and around 80 million unique TCR sequences made up an early release that covered under 750 HLA-typed donors. The study used immunosequencing to profile the T cell repertoires of several hundred subjects and linked those repertoires to cytomegalovirus serostatus. What the authors observed across the whole study: In a later analysis, the rate of TCR association differed among HLA loci, with DRB1 alleles having the most associated TCRs and HLA-C alleles having the fewest. Strong co-occurrence of HLA alleles, especially DR and DQ, made assigning TCR associations to individual alleles difficult. Immune exposure information for the cohort was limited to CMV serostatus. The 87-base-pair reads could not distinguish some IMGT-functional V segments, including TRBV6-2 and TRBV6-3, so those segments were excluded. Most CMV-associated TCR beta chains appeared to be HLA-restricted in a later analysis, and the HLA associations seemed to be driven largely by CMV exposure. V-gene and J-gene trimming of TCR beta chains was associated with a missense DCLRE1C variant in a later genetic analysis, and the association was replicated in an independent cohort. In a later analysis, HLA-associated TCR beta chains were found to be more clonally expanded and to have lower generation probabilities than equally common non-associated chains. Only TCR beta chains were sequenced in this cohort, and the absence of alpha or paired-chain data limited detectable features. In both the original and validation cohorts, the classifier was reported to diagnose cytomegalovirus status with high specificity and sensitivity. About 17 rarely observed V segments, including chromosome 9 orphons, were excluded from the earlier analysis of approximately 500 of the donors because counts were too low. In a later genetic analysis, fewer N-insertions in productive TCRs were reported among donors in an Asian-associated ancestry cluster than the approximately 670-donor mean. The study gave a list of some 150 TCR beta chains associated with cytomegalovirus. In an earlier analysis of under 600 of the donors, most TCR beta V segments were observed in productive rearrangements about 87% or about 30% of the time, broadly matching IMGT annotations. The authors suggested that the approach could potentially be generalized to other disease states and immunological phenotypes. Most TCR sequences were observed very rarely across donors, whereas some public TCRs were present in many individuals. Because some donors lacked HLA typing at each locus, the association tests relied only on the typed subset. A later analysis associated 16,951 TCR beta sequences with specific HLA alleles at a false discovery rate of 0.05. According to a later analysis, parvovirus B19, influenza, CMV and Epstein-Barr virus appeared linked to several top co-occurrence clusters. Correlated functional status among segregating V segments might be attributable to linkage disequilibrium, but an unknown experimental factor could not be ruled out. A further reported finding was that TCR beta sequences accurately predicted the HLA-A and HLA-B alleles for most subjects in the first cohort. In vitro tests confirmed that a few of the cytomegalovirus-associated TCR beta chains recognize cytomegalovirus antigens. Roughly uniform sequencing depth across donors was assumed in presence/absence analyses, although this assumption may not hold. A cluster of highly shared sequence variants was judged likely to be a technical artifact of the sequencing pipeline.

In total, 666 healthy bone marrow donors made up the cohort. At the time of sampling, every cohort member was nominally healthy, though immune exposures that went unrecorded were likely present. The donor tested CMV seropositive and was one of the 289 seropositive cohort members. Every donor gave a peripheral blood sample, and the peripheral blood mononuclear cells from that sample were used for TCR beta sequencing. Genomic DNA was extracted from the blood cell samples with the Qiagen DNeasy Blood Extraction Kit. The protocol used for the library was the immunoSEQ multiplex PCR assay. For the multiplex PCR, a mixture combining 60 forward primers for TCR Vbeta segments and 13 reverse primers for TCR Jbeta segments was used. The CDR3 region of rearranged TCR beta genes was amplified from genomic DNA by a multiplex PCR assay. The amplified TCR beta libraries were sequenced on the Illumina HiSeq System as 87-base-pair reads. The source study handled its data this way. A later analysis counted 75 million to 100 million unique TCR beta chains across the 550 to 800 repertoires, and roughly 10 million of these chains were shared by at least two donors. A nearest-neighbor algorithm error-corrected the raw reads and collapsed the reads into unique sequences, merging closely related sequences to remove PCR and sequencing errors. CDR3 sequences were aligned to IMGT reference sequences to assign V, D and J gene segments. For a sequence to be retained, a match of at least six nucleotides was required to both a V gene segment and a J gene segment. Rearrangements were classified as productive when the CDR3 lacked stop codons and remained in frame with V and J, and all other rearrangements were classified as non-productive. CDR3 was defined according to IMGT convention as the region running from the second conserved V-encoded cysteine to the conserved J-encoded phenylalanine. Sequences without an unambiguous match to a single V gene segment were excluded from the earlier analysis of about 630 of the donors. An earlier analysis of a few hundred of the donors classified V segments as functional when productive rearrangements were above 56.7% and as segregating when the standard deviation between donors was above 5%. A statistical classification framework was built for diagnosing cytomegalovirus status from the catalog of TCR beta chain sequences. In a later analysis, V and J genes were assigned by comparing TCR nucleotide sequences against IMGT/GENE-DB human TR gene sequences. Using the TCRdist pipeline, a later analysis assigned CDR3 sequences along with most-parsimonious VDJ recombination scenarios. In a later analysis, each TCR beta chain was defined by its CDR3 amino acid sequence together with its V-gene family, and reads without a unique V-gene family were excluded. In a later analysis, a few hundred highly shared, low-generation-probability nucleotide sequences were removed to address suspected cross-contamination and a sequencing artifact. A later analysis calculated a clonal expansion index for each public chain from normalized within-repertoire ranks of inferred template counts. A later analysis computed generation probabilities with a VDJ recombination model fitted to out-of-frame rearrangements, and checked the results against IGoR. A later analysis scored TCR-TCR, TCR-HLA and TCR-CMV co-occurrence with hypergeometric tests, applying a repertoire-size bias correction to TCR pairs. False discovery rates were estimated in a later analysis by permuting HLA or CMV assignments 20 times. In a later analysis, co-occurring TCRs were grouped using DBSCAN, and TCRdist sequence similarity was added for clustering within HLA-allele-positive subsets. For co-occurrence clustering, repertoires with fewer than 30,000 or more than 120,000 public chains were excluded, along with four to six repertoires with anomalous nucleotide sharing. Held by TCRdb, this immuneACCESS table contains in-frame sequences only and omits some clones. Under half of the omission traces to an unresolved V gene where checked; the cause of the rest is unknown. The V and J calls and clone size are taken from that table; D and trimming were inferred from the DNA. The sample profile shows more than 95,000 clones; 76% of them were found once. Approximately 5.3% of the sample comes from the top ten.

Of note for this clone: Its antigen is not yet known. The sample holds no much larger clone one base away, and base qualities are not on file.

CDR1 ENHRY and CDR2 SYGVKD are derived from the germline V gene. Spanning cysteine to phenylalanine, the CDR3 consists of 15 amino acids. Only CDR3 DNA is held: 45 bases, read in frame from base 1. For this chain, trimming is 5 bases at the V end and 3 bases at the J end, and the number of junction bases without a gene match is 8. Sequenced: PBMCs. The sequence was collected from a woman in her late teens or twenties in good health and CMV-seropositive. Here the chain combines TRBV10-3 and TRBJ2-7; TRBD1 agrees with 9 junctional bases. Read as DNA, the sequence is TGTGCCATCAGTACCGGGGGGACAGGGCTCTACGAGCAGTACTTC. Its amino acids are CAISTGGTGLYEQYF.